Listed below are T cell receptor beta chains from one sample, sequenced in a study of cytomegalovirus exposure and HLA in healthy donors. Some clones are missing from TCRdb's copy, which holds only in-frame ones; the method was immunoSEQ multiplex PCR. The table lists 100,000 to 150,000 clones, more than 8% of them singletons. The sample consisted of PBMCs. These receptors were taken from a man aged 40-49 years in good health and CMV-seronegative. Both conserved end residues are part of each CDR3. D genes are given only for firm matches. The listing skips clone size in some rows; elsewhere it reads once, few, many or a size class.

J gene: TRBJ1-4
V gene: TRBV19
CDR3 length: 14
clone size: few
D gene: NA
CDR3 protein: CASSIPGLNEKLFF
CDR3 DNA: TGTGCCAGTAGTATTCCGGGTCTAAATGAAAAACTGTTTTTT

J gene: TRBJ1-2
V gene: TRBV5-6
CDR3 length: 12
clone size: few
D gene: NA
CDR3 protein: CASSWQFYGYTF
CDR3 DNA: TGTGCCAGCAGCTGGCAGTTCTATGGCTACACCTTC

J gene: TRBJ2-7
V gene: TRBV2
CDR3 length: 12
clone size: few
D gene: TRBD2
CDR3 protein: CASSGLAGEQYF
CDR3 DNA: TGTGCCAGCAGTGGACTAGCGGGGGAGCAGTACTTC

J gene: TRBJ1-5
V gene: TRBV5-6
CDR3 length: 14
clone size: few
D gene: TRBD1
CDR3 protein: CASSLGTANQPQHF
CDR3 DNA: TGTGCCAGCAGCCTCGGGACAGCGAACCAGCCCCAGCATTTT

J gene: TRBJ2-5
V gene: TRBV6-4
CDR3 length: 15
clone size: NA
D gene: TRBD1
CDR3 protein: CASSSTGGGQETQYF
CDR3 DNA: TGTGCCAGCAGCTCTACAGGGGGCGGCCAAGAGACCCAGTACTTC

J gene: TRBJ1-2
V gene: TRBV19
CDR3 length: 14
clone size: few
D gene: TRBD1
CDR3 protein: CASSRDREDYGYTF
CDR3 DNA: TGTGCCAGTAGTCGGGACAGGGAAGACTATGGCTACACCTTC

J gene: TRBJ2-2
V gene: TRBV9
CDR3 length: 13
clone size: few
D gene: NA
CDR3 protein: CASSADRLGELFF
CDR3 DNA: TGTGCCAGCAGCGCAGACAGGCTGGGGGAGCTGTTTTTT

J gene: TRBJ2-7
V gene: TRBV4-2
CDR3 length: 17
clone size: few
D gene: NA
CDR3 protein: CASSPAGGAGASYEQYF
CDR3 DNA: TGTGCCAGCAGCCCCGCAGGGGGCGCGGGGGCGTCCTACGAGCAGTACTTC

J gene: TRBJ2-5
V gene: TRBV7-8
CDR3 length: 11
clone size: few
D gene: NA
CDR3 protein: CASRMSGTQYF
CDR3 DNA: TGTGCCAGCAGGATGAGCGGGACCCAGTACTTC

J gene: TRBJ2-1
V gene: TRBV6-1
CDR3 length: 14
clone size: few
D gene: NA
CDR3 protein: CASGQRASYNEQFF
CDR3 DNA: TGTGCCAGCGGTCAGCGGGCTTCCTACAATGAGCAGTTCTTC

J gene: TRBJ2-7
V gene: TRBV5-1
CDR3 length: 14
clone size: few
D gene: NA
CDR3 protein: CASSLNSKTYEQYF
CDR3 DNA: TGCGCCAGCAGCCTAAACAGTAAGACCTACGAGCAGTACTTC

J gene: TRBJ2-5
V gene: TRBV6-6
CDR3 length: 13
clone size: NA
D gene: TRBD1
CDR3 protein: CASRDRARETQYF
CDR3 DNA: TGTGCCAGCAGGGACAGGGCGAGGGAGACCCAGTACTTC

J gene: TRBJ1-2
V gene: TRBV2
CDR3 length: 14
clone size: few
D gene: NA
CDR3 protein: CASREQGKDYGYTF
CDR3 DNA: TGTGCCAGCAGGGAACAGGGAAAGGACTATGGCTACACCTTC

J gene: TRBJ1-2
V gene: TRBV19
CDR3 length: 12
clone size: NA
D gene: NA
CDR3 protein: CASRGQSYGYTF
CDR3 DNA: TGTGCCAGCAGAGGACAGAGCTATGGCTACACCTTC

J gene: TRBJ2-7
V gene: TRBV5-1
CDR3 length: 15
clone size: few
D gene: TRBD1
CDR3 protein: CASSPRTGWRYEQYF
CDR3 DNA: TGCGCCAGCAGCCCCAGGACAGGGTGGAGGTACGAGCAGTACTTC

J gene: TRBJ1-1
V gene: TRBV2
CDR3 length: 13
clone size: NA
D gene: NA
CDR3 protein: CASNKGAGTEAFF
CDR3 DNA: TGTGCCAGCAACAAAGGGGCTGGCACTGAAGCTTTCTTT

J gene: TRBJ1-5
V gene: TRBV19
CDR3 length: 13
clone size: NA
D gene: NA
CDR3 protein: CASSWGEDQPQHF
CDR3 DNA: TGTGCCAGTAGCTGGGGAGAAGATCAGCCCCAGCATTTT

J gene: TRBJ2-2
V gene: TRBV19
CDR3 length: 17
clone size: NA
D gene: NA
CDR3 protein: CASSEGKGRTNTGELFF
CDR3 DNA: TGTGCCAGTAGTGAAGGAAAAGGGAGAACAAACACCGGGGAGCTGTTTTTT

J gene: TRBJ1-1
V gene: TRBV9
CDR3 length: 15
clone size: NA
D gene: TRBD1
CDR3 protein: CASSVGDRPGTEAFF
CDR3 DNA: TGTGCCAGCAGCGTAGGGGACAGGCCGGGCACTGAAGCTTTCTTT

J gene: TRBJ1-5
V gene: TRBV6-6
CDR3 length: 14
clone size: few
D gene: NA
CDR3 protein: CASSQPGVSQPQHF
CDR3 DNA: TGTGCCAGCAGTCAGCCAGGGGTTAGTCAGCCCCAGCATTTT

J gene: TRBJ2-1
V gene: TRBV7-9
CDR3 length: 16
clone size: few
D gene: NA
CDR3 protein: CASSLVRGGGYNEQFF
CDR3 DNA: TGTGCCAGCAGCTTAGTTAGAGGAGGAGGTTACAATGAGCAGTTCTTC

J gene: TRBJ1-2
V gene: TRBV29-1
CDR3 length: 20
clone size: few
D gene: NA
CDR3 protein: CSVEEIQGKKGGLPNYGCTF
CDR3 DNA: TGCAGCGTTGAAGAAATACAAGGGAAGAAGGGGGGGCTCCCTAACTATGGCTGCACCTTC

J gene: TRBJ2-5
V gene: TRBV6-5
CDR3 length: 11
clone size: few
D gene: NA
CDR3 protein: CASRNGETQYF
CDR3 DNA: TGTGCCAGCAGGAACGGAGAGACCCAGTACTTC

J gene: TRBJ1-2
V gene: TRBV6-5
CDR3 length: 14
clone size: NA
D gene: NA
CDR3 protein: CASSSDWANYGYTF
CDR3 DNA: TGTGCCAGCAGTTCCGACTGGGCTAACTATGGCTACACCTTC

J gene: TRBJ2-4
V gene: TRBV7-9
CDR3 length: 14
clone size: few
D gene: TRBD2
CDR3 protein: CASSDGTSGGIQYF
CDR3 DNA: TGTGCCAGCAGTGACGGGACTAGCGGGGGCATTCAGTACTTC

J gene: TRBJ1-3
V gene: TRBV18
CDR3 length: 15
clone size: NA
D gene: NA
CDR3 protein: CASSPSVIDGNTIYF
CDR3 DNA: TGTGCCAGCTCACCATCGGTAATTGATGGAAACACCATATATTTT

J gene: TRBJ1-2
V gene: TRBV7-2
CDR3 length: 15
clone size: few
D gene: NA
CDR3 protein: CASSLAGSVGYGYTF
CDR3 DNA: TGTGCCAGCAGCTTAGCAGGGAGCGTGGGCTATGGCTACACCTTC

J gene: TRBJ2-7
V gene: TRBV5-4
CDR3 length: 14
clone size: NA
D gene: NA
CDR3 protein: CASSLAGAGYEQYF
CDR3 DNA: TGTGCCAGCAGCTTAGCTGGGGCCGGGTACGAGCAGTACTTC

J gene: TRBJ1-2
V gene: TRBV29-1
CDR3 length: 17
clone size: NA
D gene: TRBD1
CDR3 protein: CSVEGRTGGREGYGYTF
CDR3 DNA: TGCAGCGTTGAAGGCCGGACAGGGGGTCGCGAGGGCTATGGCTACACCTTC

J gene: TRBJ1-5
V gene: TRBV4-2
CDR3 length: 16
clone size: few
D gene: NA
CDR3 protein: CASSHQEAGIGQPQHF
CDR3 DNA: TGTGCCAGCAGCCATCAAGAAGCAGGGATTGGTCAGCCCCAGCATTTT

J gene: TRBJ1-1
V gene: TRBV5-1
CDR3 length: 14
clone size: NA
D gene: NA
CDR3 protein: CASSLGAVGTEAFF
CDR3 DNA: TGCGCCAGCAGCTTGGGGGCAGTAGGCACTGAAGCTTTCTTT

J gene: TRBJ2-7
V gene: TRBV19
CDR3 length: 17
clone size: few
D gene: NA
CDR3 protein: CASSPPRRGRNSYEQYF
CDR3 DNA: TGTGCCAGTAGTCCACCCAGGCGGGGACGTAATTCCTACGAGCAGTACTTC

J gene: TRBJ1-4
V gene: TRBV4-2
CDR3 length: 15
clone size: few
D gene: NA
CDR3 protein: CASSPEKAWNEKLFF
CDR3 DNA: TGTGCCAGCAGCCCGGAGAAGGCATGGAACGAAAAACTGTTTTTT

J gene: TRBJ2-1
V gene: TRBV7-6
CDR3 length: 15
clone size: NA
D gene: NA
CDR3 protein: CASSLMEGRSNEQFF
CDR3 DNA: TGTGCCAGCAGCTTAATGGAGGGCAGGAGCAATGAGCAGTTCTTC

J gene: TRBJ1-3
V gene: TRBV27
CDR3 length: 13
clone size: few
D gene: NA
CDR3 protein: CASGSGAGNTIYF
CDR3 DNA: TGTGCCAGCGGTTCAGGGGCTGGAAACACCATATATTTT

J gene: TRBJ1-2
V gene: TRBV4-1
CDR3 length: 16
clone size: few
D gene: NA
CDR3 protein: CASSPTPGQNSYGYTF
CDR3 DNA: TGCGCCAGCAGCCCCACCCCCGGACAGAACTCCTATGGCTACACCTTC

J gene: TRBJ1-4
V gene: TRBV5-1
CDR3 length: 15
clone size: NA
D gene: TRBD1
CDR3 protein: CASSLTGTGDEKLFF
CDR3 DNA: TGCGCCAGCAGCTTGACCGGGACAGGGGACGAAAAACTGTTTTTT

J gene: TRBJ1-2
V gene: TRBV25-1
CDR3 length: 13
clone size: few
D gene: NA
CDR3 protein: CASSDPYFYGYTF
CDR3 DNA: TGTGCCAGCAGTGACCCGTACTTCTATGGCTACACCTTC

J gene: TRBJ1-5
V gene: TRBV6-6
CDR3 length: 15
clone size: many
D gene: NA
CDR3 protein: CASSYEPGKWQPQHF
CDR3 DNA: TGTGCCAGCAGTTACGAGCCCGGGAAATGGCAGCCCCAGCATTTT

J gene: TRBJ1-2
V gene: TRBV6-5
CDR3 length: 14
clone size: few
D gene: TRBD1
CDR3 protein: CASSYSDRGEGYTF
CDR3 DNA: TGTGCCAGCAGTTACTCGGACAGGGGGGAAGGCTACACCTTC

J gene: TRBJ2-1
V gene: TRBV28
CDR3 length: 15
clone size: few
D gene: NA
CDR3 protein: CASRAGEVSFDEQFF
CDR3 DNA: TGTGCCAGCAGAGCCGGGGAGGTTAGCTTCGATGAGCAGTTCTTC

J gene: TRBJ1-5
V gene: TRBV7-2
CDR3 length: 14
clone size: NA
D gene: NA
CDR3 protein: CASSGVGGNQPQHF
CDR3 DNA: TGTGCCAGCAGCGGCGTCGGGGGAAATCAGCCCCAGCATTTT

J gene: TRBJ2-7
V gene: TRBV23-1
CDR3 length: 18
clone size: few
D gene: NA
CDR3 protein: CASSQSDSLLLSSYEQYF
CDR3 DNA: TGCGCCAGCAGTCAATCAGACAGCCTACTCCTTAGCTCCTACGAGCAGTACTTC

J gene: TRBJ2-7
V gene: TRBV28
CDR3 length: 13
clone size: NA
D gene: NA
CDR3 protein: CASSLRGAYEQYF
CDR3 DNA: TGTGCCAGCAGTTTGCGGGGCGCCTACGAGCAGTACTTC

J gene: TRBJ2-7
V gene: TRBV7-9
CDR3 length: 15
clone size: few
D gene: NA
CDR3 protein: CASTSGALNAYEQYF
CDR3 DNA: TGTGCCAGCACCTCTGGGGCTCTAAACGCCTACGAGCAGTACTTC

J gene: TRBJ1-1
V gene: TRBV7-6
CDR3 length: 14
clone size: few
D gene: TRBD1
CDR3 protein: CASSAGTGETEAFF
CDR3 DNA: TGTGCCAGCAGTGCCGGGACAGGGGAGACTGAAGCTTTCTTT

J gene: TRBJ2-7
V gene: TRBV5-6
CDR3 length: 12
clone size: few
D gene: NA
CDR3 protein: CASSGGGREQYF
CDR3 DNA: TGTGCCAGCAGCGGCGGGGGCAGGGAGCAGTACTTC

J gene: TRBJ1-4
V gene: TRBV27
CDR3 length: 15
clone size: NA
D gene: NA
CDR3 protein: CASSLRGGPGEKLFF
CDR3 DNA: TGTGCCAGCAGTCTTCGAGGAGGTCCGGGTGAAAAACTGTTTTTT

J gene: TRBJ1-1
V gene: TRBV7-9
CDR3 length: 14
clone size: few
D gene: NA
CDR3 protein: CASSNPDSRAEAFF
CDR3 DNA: TGTGCCAGCAGCAACCCCGACAGTCGCGCTGAAGCTTTCTTT

J gene: TRBJ2-7
V gene: TRBV13
CDR3 length: 12
clone size: few
D gene: NA
CDR3 protein: CASSFGRREQYF
CDR3 DNA: TGTGCCAGCAGCTTTGGGCGCCGGGAGCAGTACTTC

J gene: TRBJ1-2
V gene: TRBV7-2
CDR3 length: 15
clone size: few
D gene: TRBD1
CDR3 protein: CASSAKGQGVGGYTF
CDR3 DNA: TGTGCCAGCAGCGCGAAGGGACAGGGCGTAGGAGGCTACACCTTC